This TCR beta chain was profiled in a study of CD8+CD57+ T cells in acquired aplastic anemia. Study summary: The study obtained an average of roughly 2.9 ug of DNA from sorted CD4+ and CD8+ cells. Notes on the study in general: Common to patients and controls were twenty-nine CD8+ CDR3 sequences.

Of note for this clonotype: Antigen unknown.

In patients chosen for sequencing, flow cytometry had shown CD8+CD57+ cell expansion. CDR3 length equals 14 residues. Trimming took 3 bases from V and 7 from J, leaving 14 bases between them. Per the germline V gene, CDR1 is SGHVS and CDR2 is FQNEAQ. Using genomic DNA as the template, TCR beta VDJ and CDR3 profiling was carried out. TCRdb passed the reads through MiXCR, listing each CDR3 protein once. This sample has some 120,000 distinct CDR3 sequences; almost 40% occur once, and the top ten carry more than 2.5%. This sequence was found in a human donor with aplastic anemia. The chain uses TRBV7-8 and TRBJ2-3, with D possibly matching TRBD2 (6 bases). The specimen sequenced was sorted CD4+, CD8+, or CD8+CD57+ T cells (not recorded which) from PBMCs. The CDR3 region has the DNA TGTGCCAGCAGCTTCGCGGGGATCTCCAATACGCAGTATTTT. This sequence encodes CASSFAGISNTQYF.